Listed below are T cell receptor beta chains from one sample, sequenced in a study of blood T cells in healthy people across ages. In TCRdb, the 5' RACE reads were re-called with MiXCR into one record per CDR3 protein. The table shows 650,000 to 800,000 distinct CDR3 sequences, with around 45% occurring only once. Source material: blood. The receptors shown here come from a man in his sixties in good health. Each CDR3 is given with its conserved first and last residue. D genes are given only for firm matches. The size field is filled for only some rows; it gives once, few, many or a size class.

D gene,J gene,V gene,clone size,CDR3 DNA,CDR3 protein
.,TRBJ2-7,TRBV20-1,many,TGCAGTGCTAATAGGGCCAGCTCCTACGAGCAGTACTTC,CSANRASSYEQYF
TRBD1,TRBJ1-4,TRBV6-6,few,TGTGCCAGCAGTCCTACAGGGGGCACAACTAATGAAAAACTGTTTTTT,CASSPTGGTTNEKLFF
.,TRBJ2-7,TRBV12-3/TRBV12-4,.,TGTGCCAGCAGGAAACAGGCCTACGAGCAGTACTTC,CASRKQAYEQYF
.,TRBJ2-7,TRBV3-1,.,TGCACCAGCAGCCGTACCAGGGGCTACGAGCAGTACTTC,CTSSRTRGYEQYF
.,TRBJ2-2,TRBV9,few,TGTGCCAGCAGCGTTGGCGGCGTGAACACCGGGGAGCTGTTTTTT,CASSVGGVNTGELFF
.,TRBJ2-7,TRBV29-1,.,TGCAGCGTTGAAAGGGGCACCAGCGAGCAGTACTTC,CSVERGTSEQYF
TRBD1,TRBJ2-4,TRBV10-3,.,TGTGCCATCAGTGAGTCGAGGGGGACAGGGGGTGAGCAGTACTTC,CAISESRGTGGEQYF
.,TRBJ2-5,TRBV4-3,.,TGCGCCAGCAGCCAAGAACCTGCTCGCAGCTCCTACAATGAGCAGTACTTC,CASSQEPARSSYNEQYF
TRBD2,TRBJ2-7,TRBV3-1,few,TGTGCCAGCAGCCAAGATGCAGCGGGAGACAAGTACTTC,CASSQDAAGDKYF
TRBD2,TRBJ2-1,TRBV4-3,.,TGCGCCAGCAGCCAAGGTAGCGGGGCAGGCTCCTTCAATGAGCAGTTCTTC,CASSQGSGAGSFNEQFF
.,TRBJ2-5,TRBV21-1,.,TGTGCCAGCAGTGGGGGGGGGACTAGCGGGGTACAGCAAGAGACCCAGTACTTC,CASSGGGTSGVQQETQYF
.,TRBJ2-5,TRBV5-6,.,TGTGCCAGCAGCTTGCGGTTAGGGGATAGACAAGAGACCCAGTACTTC,CASSLRLGDRQETQYF
.,TRBJ2-7,TRBV7-2,few,TGTGCCAGCAGCTCTGAATGGAGTAACTACGAGCAGTACTTC,CASSSEWSNYEQYF
TRBD1,TRBJ2-2,TRBV5-1,.,TGCGCCAGCAAACCGGGGACAGGGAACACCGGGGAGCTGTTTTTT,CASKPGTGNTGELFF
TRBD1,TRBJ1-1,TRBV20-1,.,TGCAGTTCGACCGGGACAGGGAGCACTGAAGCTTTCTTT,CSSTGTGSTEAFF
.,TRBJ1-1,TRBV25-1,.,TGTGCCAGCATAAACGCTGGAGGCATCGAAGCTTTCTTT,CASINAGGIEAFF
.,TRBJ2-1,TRBV12-3/TRBV12-4,few,TGTGCCAGCGTCAGTCGCGGCGCGCAGTTCTTC,CASVSRGAQFF